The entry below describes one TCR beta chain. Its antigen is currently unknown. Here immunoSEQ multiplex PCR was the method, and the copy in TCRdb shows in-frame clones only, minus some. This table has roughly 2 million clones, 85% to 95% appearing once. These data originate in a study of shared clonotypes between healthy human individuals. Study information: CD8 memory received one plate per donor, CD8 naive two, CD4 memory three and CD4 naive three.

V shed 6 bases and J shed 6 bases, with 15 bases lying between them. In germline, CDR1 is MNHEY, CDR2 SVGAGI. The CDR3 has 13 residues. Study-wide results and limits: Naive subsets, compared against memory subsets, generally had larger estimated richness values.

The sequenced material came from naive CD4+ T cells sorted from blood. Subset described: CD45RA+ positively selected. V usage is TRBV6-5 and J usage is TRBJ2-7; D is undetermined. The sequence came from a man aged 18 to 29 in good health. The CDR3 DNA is TGTGCCAGCAGGGGCCCGGGCTCCGCCGAGCAGTACTTC. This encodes CASRGPGSAEQYF.